This T cell receptor beta chain was retrieved from a study of T cell clonotyping in hematopoietic cell transplantation. Repertoires were generated with immunoSEQ multiplex PCR, while TCRdb's copy carries only in-frame clones and drops some. The profile shows about 6,000 clones, roughly 78% of them singletons. The receptor's source is an older male patient who had an allogeneic stem cell transplant from an unrelated donor, so T cells may come from the graft donor. Some clones in this sample may be carry-over from other donors' samples. The sample was peripheral blood mononuclear cells, taken 180 days after allogeneic stem cell transplant.

CDR3 sequence (DNA): TGTGCCAGCAGCTTGCGTCGGGAAAAGCAGTACTTC. This codes for CASSLRREKQYF. J is TRBJ2-7 and V is TRBV5-6, with D possibly TRBD2 on 5 matching bases. Trimming took 1 base from V and 8 from J, leaving 10 bases between them. The CDR3 sequence is 12 residues long. Germline V gives CDR1 SGHDT, CDR2 YYEEEE.